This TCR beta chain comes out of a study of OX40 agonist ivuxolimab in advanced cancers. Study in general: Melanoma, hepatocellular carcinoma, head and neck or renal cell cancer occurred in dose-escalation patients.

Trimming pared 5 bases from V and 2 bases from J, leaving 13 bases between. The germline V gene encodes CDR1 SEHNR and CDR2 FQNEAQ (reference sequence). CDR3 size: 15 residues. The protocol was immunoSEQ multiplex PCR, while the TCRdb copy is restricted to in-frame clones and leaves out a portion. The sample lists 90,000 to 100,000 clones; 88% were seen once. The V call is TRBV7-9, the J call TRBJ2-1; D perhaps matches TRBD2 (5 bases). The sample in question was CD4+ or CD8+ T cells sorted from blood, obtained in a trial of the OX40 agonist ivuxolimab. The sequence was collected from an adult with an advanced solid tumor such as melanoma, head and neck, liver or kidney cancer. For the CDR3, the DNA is TGTGCCAGCAGCGCCCGGGGAGCGCCCTACAATGAGCAGTTCTTC. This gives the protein CASSARGAPYNEQFF.